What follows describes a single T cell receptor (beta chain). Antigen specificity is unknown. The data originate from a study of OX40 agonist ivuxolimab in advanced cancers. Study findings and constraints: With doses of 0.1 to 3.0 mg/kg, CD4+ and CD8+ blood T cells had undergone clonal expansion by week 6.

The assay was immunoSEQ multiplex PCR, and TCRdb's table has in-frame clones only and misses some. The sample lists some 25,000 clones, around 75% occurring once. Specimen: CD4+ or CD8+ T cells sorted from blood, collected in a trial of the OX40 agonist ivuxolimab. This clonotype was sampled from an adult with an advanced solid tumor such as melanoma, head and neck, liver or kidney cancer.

The CDR3 coding sequence is TGTGCCAGCAGCGTATCTGGAAACACCATATATTTT. This sequence encodes CASSVSGNTIYF. The rearrangement links TRBV9 to TRBJ1-3, with D hard to call. The V end lost 1 base, the J end lost 1 base, and 0 bases lay between the germline ends. Germline CDR1 is SGDLS and CDR2 is YYNGEE. The CDR3 is made up of 12 amino acids.